The 29 T cell receptor beta chains below all came from one sample that was sequenced in a study of blood T cell repertoires in COVID-19. Profiling relied on immunoSEQ multiplex PCR, and the TCRdb table lists in-frame clones only, not all of them. The repertoire holds under 200,000 clones, with 80% to 90% as singletons. The sample was peripheral blood. These receptors all come from a man aged 60 to 69 with acute or convalescent COVID-19.

This chain joins TRBV7-9 and TRBJ1-5; weak D call: TRBD1 (5 bases). The CDR3 consists of 13 residues. The germline gives CDR1 SEHNR, CDR2 FQNEAQ (reference sequence). V was shortened by 5 bases and J by 6 bases, with 11 bases between the two germline ends. This CDR3 reads CASSQTASQPQHF. For the CDR3, the DNA is TGTGCCAGCAGCCAGACAGCTTCTCAGCCCCAGCATTTT. The full variable domain, with the rest looked up from reference TRBV7-9 and TRBJ1-5, is DTGVSQNPRHKITKRGQNVTFRCDPISEHNRLYWYRQTLGQGPEFLTYFQNEAQLEKSRLLSDRFSAERPKGSFSTLEIQRTEQGDSAMYLCASSQTASQPQHFGDGTRLSIL.

The rearrangement links TRBV10-3 to TRBJ2-1; 8 positions match TRBD2. CDR1 ENHRY and CDR2 SYGVKD come from the germline V gene. Losses at the gene ends were 2 bases for V and 9 bases for J; bases not matched to a gene: 9. CDR3 length: 15 amino acids. This chain's CDR3 is CAISEPGGPRPEQFF. The CDR3 bases are TGTGCCATCAGTGAGCCGGGAGGGCCCCGTCCTGAGCAGTTCTTC.

V gene TRBV28 combines with J gene TRBJ2-3, with D tentatively TRBD1 (6 bases). V was shortened by 5 bases and J by 4 bases, with 19 bases between the two germline ends. Germline V gene sequence: CDR1 MDHEN, CDR2 SYDVKM. CDR3 size: 16 residues. The CDR3 DNA sequence: TGTGCCAGCAGTACACCGCGAGGACAGCACTCAGATACGCAGTATTTT. It yields the protein CASSTPRGQHSDTQYF.

Only a few counts were recorded for this clone. The same CDR3 is also encoded by other DNA sequences in this sample. This chain connects TRBV7-9 to TRBJ2-3; no definite D call. V lost 3 bases and J lost 6, with 4 bases in between. The CDR3 totals 11 residues. Germline V gene lookup returns CDR1 SEHNR and CDR2 FQNEAQ (reference sequence). The CDR3 spells CASSLRDTQYF. The CDR3 nucleotides are TGTGCCAGCAGCTTGAGGGATACGCAGTATTTT. The entire variable domain, with the rest obtained from reference TRBV7-9 and TRBJ2-3, is as follows: DTGVSQNPRHKITKRGQNVTFRCDPISEHNRLYWYRQTLGQGPEFLTYFQNEAQLEKSRLLSDRFSAERPKGSFSTLEIQRTEQGDSAMYLCASSLRDTQYFGPGTRLTVL.

This CDR3 reads CASSQGQDYGYTF. CDR3 in DNA: TGTGCCAGCAGTCAAGGACAGGACTATGGCTACACCTTC. The rearrangement uses TRBV12-3 or TRBV12-4 and TRBJ1-2, with 7 bases aligning to TRBD1. The ends lost 5 bases at V and 3 bases at J; junction bases unmatched: 3. The CDR3 extends over 13 amino acids.

The rearrangement joins TRBV5-1 to TRBJ2-5; D not certain. The CDR3 has 13 amino acids. V was clipped by 2 bases and J by 5 bases, with 10 bases between them. The germline CDR1 and CDR2 sequences are SGHRS and YFSETQ. DNA of the CDR3: TGCGCCAGCAGCTTACGGATGAGGGAGACCCAGTACTTC. This encodes CASSLRMRETQYF.

V and J are TRBV15 and TRBJ1-5; 10 nucleotides agree with TRBD1. The CDR3 is 15 residues long. Germline CDR1 LNHNV, CDR2 YYDKDF (reference sequence). V shed 4 bases and J 7 bases; nucleotides not matched to a gene: 7. As DNA, the CDR3 is TGTGCCACCAGCACCTGGGGACAGGGGAGACAGCCCCAGCATTTT. Translated, it gives CATSTWGQGRQPQHF.

This clone appeared a single time. In DNA, the CDR3 is TGTGCCAGCAGGATAGACAGGCTCTCCTACGAGCAGTACTTC. The encoded protein is CASRIDRLSYEQYF. The V call is TRBV2, the J call TRBJ2-7; the D gene is possibly TRBD1 (6 bases). V gave up 6 bases and J gave up 0 bases, with 12 bases separating them. The CDR3 is made up of 14 amino acids. Germline loops: CDR1 SNHLY, CDR2 FYNNEI.

This clone was observed once. This chain links TRBV11-3 with TRBJ1-1; maybe TRBD1 (5 bases). Trimming stripped 0 bases from V and 8 bases from J, with 10 bases between. The germline V gene has CDR1 SGHNT and CDR2 YENEEA. The CDR3 is made up of 13 amino acids. DNA for the CDR3: TGTGCCAGCAGCTTAGATCGTCACAGGGAAGCTTTCTTT. Its protein product is CASSLDRHREAFF.

The chain links TRBV5-1 to TRBJ2-7; 9 bases are shared with TRBD1. In germline, CDR1 is SGHRS, CDR2 YFSETQ. The CDR3 runs to 15 residues. The ends lost 4 bases at V and 7 bases at J; junction bases unmatched: 12. The CDR3 here is CASSIRTGEGGEQYF. CDR3 sequence (DNA): TGCGCCAGCAGCATAAGGACAGGGGAAGGAGGAGAGCAGTACTTC. The whole variable domain, filled in from reference TRBV5-1 and TRBJ2-7, reads KAGVTQTPRYLIKTRGQQVTLSCSPISGHRSVSWYQQTPGQGLQFLFEYFSETQRNKGNFPGRFSGRQFSNSRSEMNVSTLELGDSALYLCASSIRTGEGGEQYFGPGTRLTVT.

The chain carries TRBV10-3 and TRBJ1-1; TRBD1 matches at 7 bases. CDR1 ENHRY and CDR2 SYGVKD come from the germline V gene. CDR3 length: 15 amino acids. After removal of 4 bases from V and 4 bases from J, the junction contained 9 bases not matched to a gene. Written as DNA, the CDR3 is TGTGCCATCAGTGCAAAGACAGGGAGGACCACTGAAGCTTTCTTT. The encoded protein is CAISAKTGRTTEAFF.

This chain uses TRBV2 with TRBJ2-1, with 11 positions matching TRBD2. The CDR3 is 17 residues long. Germline assignment: CDR1 SNHLY and CDR2 FYNNEI. After removal of 4 bases from V and 7 bases from J, the junction contained 12 bases not matched to a gene. For the CDR3, the DNA is TGTGCCAGCAGTGTAGGTATAGACGTAGCGGGAGGGAATGAGCAGTTCTTC. It specifies CASSVGIDVAGGNEQFF. The full variable domain, in which reference TRBV2 and TRBJ2-1 provide the parts outside the CDR3, is EPEVTQTPSHQVTQMGQEVILRCVPISNHLYFYWYRQILGQKVEFLVSFYNNEISEKSEIFDDQFSVERPDGSNFTLKIRSTKLEDSAMYFCASSVGIDVAGGNEQFFGPGTRLTVL.

The chain is built from TRBV28 and TRBJ2-1; 12 bases align to TRBD2. CDR3 length equals 14 residues. The V gene's germline CDR1 is MDHEN and CDR2 SYDVKM. The junction had 8 bases not matched to a gene; V was cut back by 6 bases and J by 11 bases. Here the CDR3 reads CASRTSGGPGKQFF. The CDR3 DNA follows: TGTGCCAGCAGGACTAGCGGGGGCCCGGGAAAGCAGTTCTTC.

The V gene is TRBV10-3, the J gene TRBJ1-2; 10 nucleotides line up with TRBD1. The junction had 7 bases not matched to a gene; V was cut back by 0 bases and J by 0 bases. In germline, CDR1 is ENHRY, CDR2 SYGVKD. This CDR3 has 18 residues. CDR3 amino acids: CAISESRDRGQTNYGYTF. CDR3 sequence (DNA): TGTGCCATCAGTGAGTCAAGGGACAGGGGCCAAACTAACTATGGCTACACCTTC.

The chain recombines TRBV20-1 with TRBJ2-6; TRBD2 matches 11 bases. CDR1 and CDR2 from the germline V gene are DFQATT and SNEGSKA (reference sequence). The CDR3 is made up of 18 amino acids. The V and J ends lost 3 bases and 5 bases, in that order; junction bases with no gene match: 12. The CDR3 region is CSASTPTSGNFRANVLTF. The CDR3, as DNA: TGCAGTGCTAGTACCCCGACTAGCGGGAATTTTAGGGCCAACGTCCTGACTTTC.

This sequence joins TRBV14 and TRBJ1-2, with no clear D. CDR3 length: 12 amino acids. Germline CDR1 SGHDN, CDR2 FVKESK. V was clipped by 1 base and J by 4 bases, with 4 bases between them. CDR3: CASSQAGYGYTF. DNA for the CDR3: TGTGCCAGCAGCCAAGCGGGCTATGGCTACACCTTC. The whole variable domain, filled in from reference TRBV14 and TRBJ1-2, reads EAGVTQFPSHSVIEKGQTVTLRCDPISGHDNLYWYRRVMGKEIKFLLHFVKESKQDESGMPNNRFLAERTGGTYSTLKVQPAELEDSGVYFCASSQAGYGYTFGSGTRLTVV.

A few counts support this clone. V gene TRBV28 combines with J gene TRBJ2-7; 7 nucleotides agree with TRBD2. Trimming at V came to 7 bases and at J to 3 bases, leaving 6 bases not matched to a gene. Germline assignment: CDR1 MDHEN and CDR2 SYDVKM. The CDR3 extends over 13 amino acids. CDR3 residues: CASTGRGYYEQYF. The CDR3 nucleotides read TGTGCCAGCACCGGGCGGGGGTACTACGAGCAGTACTTC.

This chain links TRBV7-3 with TRBJ1-1; 8 bases are a match to TRBD1. With 5 bases clipped from V and 4 bases from J, the junction kept 9 bases outside the gene matches. Germline loops: CDR1 SGHTA, CDR2 FQGTGA. The CDR3 length is 15 residues. The CDR3 region is CASSRSGGTGTEAFF. CDR3 nucleotide sequence: TGTGCCAGCAGCCGATCAGGGGGCACGGGCACTGAAGCTTTCTTT.

The J gene is TRBJ2-1, the V gene TRBV20-1; no clear D. Trimming pared 0 bases from V and 11 bases from J, leaving 5 bases between. The CDR3 is 10 amino acids. In germline, CDR1 is DFQATT, CDR2 SNEGSKA (reference sequence). The CDR3 sequence: CSARETQQFF. As DNA, the CDR3 is TGCAGTGCTAGAGAGACTCAGCAGTTCTTC.

This chain joins TRBV4-2 and TRBJ2-7; D perhaps matches TRBD2 (6 bases). From germline, CDR1 is LGHNA and CDR2 YNFKEQ. CDR3 size: 14 residues. Trimming pared 3 bases from V and 5 bases from J, leaving 14 bases between. CDR3 coding DNA: TGTGCCAGCAGCCACCGGTCCGGGAGCGACGAGCAGTACTTC. Translated, it gives CASSHRSGSDEQYF.

This clone was detected only a few times. The CDR3 coding sequence is TGTGCCAGTAGCCTCCTCTCCGGGACAGCTAACTATGGCTACACCTTC. It translates to CASSLLSGTANYGYTF. The chain combines TRBV19 with TRBJ1-2; 7 bases agree with TRBD1. This CDR3 spans 16 amino acids. Germline V CDR1 and CDR2: LNHDA, SQIVND (reference sequence). The ends lost 6 bases at V and 0 bases at J; junction bases unmatched: 10.

This clone showed up just a few times. This chain joins TRBV6-5 and TRBJ1-5; D might be TRBD1 (6 bases). Germline CDR1 and CDR2: MNHEY and SVGAGI. This CDR3 contains 14 residues. V dropped 7 bases and J dropped 1 base, with 11 bases sitting between them. CDR3: CASIPGQSNQPQHF. The CDR3, as DNA: TGTGCCAGCATTCCGGGACAAAGCAATCAGCCCCAGCATTTT.

This chain joins TRBV9 and TRBJ1-3; D may be TRBD1 (5 bases). Trimming removed 0 bases from V and 4 bases from J, with 17 bases in between. The germline V gene encodes CDR1 SGDLS and CDR2 YYNGEE. The CDR3 has 17 residues. CDR3 coding DNA: TGTGCCAGCAGCGTAGCTGGTTCGGGCAGGGCCGGAAACACCATATATTTT. Its protein product is CASSVAGSGRAGNTIYF.

This chain links TRBV7-6 with TRBJ1-2, with TRBD1 as a possible D gene (6 bases). CDR1 is SGHVS, CDR2 FNYEAQ, per germline. Between the trimmed V and J ends, which lost 2 bases and 6 bases, there was a span of 16 bases. CDR3 size: 15 residues. The CDR3 protein is CASSLLGADSHGYTF. As DNA, the CDR3 is TGTGCCAGCAGCTTACTCGGTGCGGACAGCCATGGCTACACCTTC. Together with reference TRBV7-6 and TRBJ1-2, the CDR3 gives the full variable domain: GAGVSQSPRYKVTKRGQDVALRCDPISGHVSLYWYRQALGQGPEFLTYFNYEAQQDKSGLPNDRFSAERPEGSISTLTIQRTEQRDSAMYRCASSLLGADSHGYTFGSGTRLTVV.

This clone was seen a few times. V and J are TRBV24-1 and TRBJ2-5, with D possibly TRBD1 on 5 matching bases. This CDR3 region has 13 residues. The V end was cut by 2 bases, the J end by 8 bases, with 11 bases between. From germline, CDR1 is KGHDR and CDR2 SFDVKD. The CDR3 coding sequence is TGTGCCACCAGTGATTCAGGGTCCGCTACCCAGTACTTC. It specifies CATSDSGSATQYF.

The rearrangement uses TRBV7-8 and TRBJ2-2; D unresolved. The germline CDR1 and CDR2 sequences are SGHVS and FQNEAQ. V was pared by 2 bases and J by 0 bases, with 13 bases between. The CDR3 is made up of 17 amino acids. CDR3 coding DNA: TGTGCCAGCAGCTTATTGAGCTACGGGTCGAACACCGGGGAGCTGTTTTTT. It codes for CASSLLSYGSNTGELFF.

The CDR3 sequence: CASKNSREQFF. The CDR3 coding sequence is TGTGCCAGCAAAAATTCCCGTGAGCAGTTCTTC. The rearrangement uses TRBV21-1 and TRBJ2-1; TRBD2 is the table's D call and was not checked against the DNA. TRBV21-1 is noted as a pseudogene. This CDR3 is built from 11 residues.

V is TRBV19 and J is TRBJ1-6; D is unclear. The CDR3 is 13 amino acids. The V end was cut by 3 bases, the J end by 8 bases, with 8 bases between. Germline CDR1 and CDR2: LNHDA and SQIVND (reference sequence). The CDR3 is CASSMSRDSPLHF. CDR3 DNA sequence: TGTGCCAGTAGTATGAGCCGGGATTCACCCCTCCACTTT.

The chain has TRBV18 and TRBJ1-6; D is undetermined. Germline CDR1 KGHSH, CDR2 LQKENI. Trimming left V 8 bases short and J 5 bases short, with 13 bases between. CDR3 length: 14 amino acids. CDR3 loop: CASRSLGNNSPLHF. The DNA of the CDR3 is TGTGCCAGCCGTAGTCTCGGGAATAATTCACCCCTCCACTTT.